The 22 T cell receptor beta chains below all came from one sample that was sequenced in a study of shared clonotypes between healthy human individuals. Assay used: immunoSEQ multiplex PCR; TCRdb lists only in-frame clones, some missing. The profile shows approximately 2.1 million clones, approximately 93% of them singletons. Sequencing input: naive CD4+ T cells from PBMCs. Specified subset: CD45RA+ positively selected. These receptors all come from a man between 18 and 29 years old in good health. Some clones in this sample may be carry-over from other donors' samples.

The genes are TRBV7-2 and TRBJ1-4; the D gene is possibly TRBD1 (5 bases). Germline V gene data show CDR1 as SGHTA and CDR2 as FQGNSA. Deletions cut 0 bases from V and 8 bases from J, with 10 bases between. The CDR3 is made up of 14 amino acids. In DNA form, the CDR3 reads TGTGCCAGCAGCTTAGCGGGACCGGGGGAAAAACTGTTTTTT. It translates to CASSLAGPGEKLFF.

The rearrangement uses TRBV20-1 and TRBJ2-7; the D is unclear. This CDR3 is built from 11 residues. The germline V gene encodes CDR1 DFQATT and CDR2 SNEGSKA (reference sequence). Trimming pared 2 bases from V and 4 bases from J, leaving 6 bases between. CDR3 in amino acids: CSARTYYEQYF. For the CDR3, the DNA is TGCAGTGCTAGAACCTATTACGAGCAGTACTTC.

The V call is TRBV7-2, the J call TRBJ1-3, with 7 bases aligning to TRBD1. CDR1 is SGHTA, CDR2 FQGNSA, per germline. The junction had 13 bases not matched to a gene; V was cut back by 5 bases and J by 3 bases. The CDR3 has 17 residues. The CDR3 loop is CASSPQGGQYLGNTIYF. As DNA, the CDR3 is TGTGCCAGCAGCCCCCAAGGGGGACAGTACCTTGGAAACACCATATATTTT.

The chain links TRBV11-2 to TRBJ2-7; 7 bases line up with TRBD1. The germline CDR1 and CDR2 sequences are SGHAT and FQNNGV. The CDR3 has 17 amino acids. J gave up 0 bases and V 3 bases, and 11 bases lay outside the gene matches. As DNA, the CDR3 is TGTGCCAGCAGCTTGATAACAGGGGCCACGAGCTCCTACGAGCAGTACTTC. This codes for CASSLITGATSSYEQYF.

The DNA of the CDR3 is TGTGCCAGCAGTCGAACCCCGGGACAGCTCCAAGAGACCCAGTACTTC. Its translation is CASSRTPGQLQETQYF. V gene TRBV6-6 combines with J gene TRBJ2-5; 7 bases are a match to TRBD1. Germline trimming cut 5 bases from V and 1 base from J; bases unmatched to any gene: 10. The germline V gene encodes CDR1 MNHNY and CDR2 SVGAGI (reference sequence). This CDR3 is 16 amino acids long.

The chain carries TRBV4-3 and TRBJ1-2, with TRBD1 as a possible D gene (6 bases). V shed 0 bases and J shed 6 bases, with 8 bases lying between them. The CDR3 loop spans 13 amino acids. Germline V gives CDR1 LGHNA, CDR2 YSLEER. CDR3 DNA: TGCGCCAGCAGCCAAGATCAGGGGCATGGCTACACCTTC. It is translated as CASSQDQGHGYTF.

This sequence joins TRBV5-1 and TRBJ1-2; D may be TRBD1 (5 bases). V was trimmed by 6 bases and J by 4 bases, leaving 16 bases between them. The CDR3 is 14 residues long. CDR1 and CDR2 from the germline V gene are SGHRS and YFSETQ. CDR3 nucleotides: TGCGCCAGCACCCCGCAGGGAGAGGGCTATGGCTACACCTTC. Its translation is CASTPQGEGYGYTF.

J is TRBJ1-5 and V is TRBV15; 8 nucleotides align to TRBD1. Germline CDR1 is LNHNV and CDR2 is YYDKDF (reference sequence). This CDR3 has 15 amino acids. V lost 5 bases and J lost 4; bases outside the gene matches: 7. CDR3 sequence: CATSFGTGLNQPQHF. For the CDR3, the DNA is TGTGCCACCAGCTTCGGGACAGGCCTGAATCAGCCCCAGCATTTT.

The chain couples TRBV6-5 to TRBJ2-3, with 9 bases matching TRBD2. The CDR3 is 15 residues long. Germline V gene lookup returns CDR1 MNHEY and CDR2 SVGAGI. After removal of 5 bases from V and 0 bases from J, the junction contained 3 bases not matched to a gene. CDR3 loop: CASSRSGSSTDTQYF. DNA of the CDR3: TGTGCCAGCAGTCGTAGCGGGAGCAGCACAGATACGCAGTATTTT.

The rearrangement links TRBV19 to TRBJ1-2; D remains unclear. The CDR3 is 15 residues long. V dropped 5 bases and J dropped 0 bases, with 13 bases sitting between them. Germline V gene lookup returns CDR1 LNHDA and CDR2 SQIVND (reference sequence). The CDR3 reads CASSSSGITNYGYTF. CDR3 bases: TGTGCCAGTAGTTCTTCCGGGATCACTAACTATGGCTACACCTTC. Combining the CDR3 with reference TRBV19 and TRBJ1-2 gives the whole variable domain DGGITQSPKYLFRKEGQNVTLSCEQNLNHDAMYWYRQDPGQGLRLIYYSQIVNDFQKGDIAEGYSVSREKKESFPLTVTSAQKNPTAFYLCASSSSGITNYGYTFGSGTRLTVV.

This sequence joins TRBV7-9 and TRBJ2-7; 8 bases agree with TRBD1. V was pared by 5 bases and J by 2 bases, with 8 bases of the junction left unmatched. The CDR3 runs 15 residues. CDR1 and CDR2 from the germline V gene are SEHNR and FQNEAQ (reference sequence). The CDR3 region is CASSLRTGQAYEQYF. The CDR3 nucleotides read TGTGCCAGCAGCCTACGAACGGGACAGGCCTACGAGCAGTACTTC.

This chain links TRBV7-9 with TRBJ1-1; D is unclear. Trimming removed 5 bases from V and 5 bases from J, with 15 bases in between. The germline V gene encodes CDR1 SEHNR and CDR2 FQNEAQ (reference sequence). This CDR3 contains 14 residues. The CDR3 coding sequence is TGTGCCAGCAGCCCTCTATGGGGAAAGACTGAAGCTTTCTTT. This codes for CASSPLWGKTEAFF.

The chain combines TRBV27 with TRBJ1-3; possible D gene TRBD1, 6 bases. The length of the CDR3 is 17 residues. Trimming removed 1 base from V and 0 bases from J, with 13 bases in between. Germline CDR1 reads MNHEY; CDR2 reads SMNVEV (reference sequence). CDR3 coding DNA: TGTGCCAGCAGTTTATACGGAACAGGGTACTCTGGAAACACCATATATTTT. Its protein product is CASSLYGTGYSGNTIYF.

The genes are TRBV5-7 and TRBJ1-6, with D unresolved. TRBV5-7 is an ORF; its function is uncertain. This CDR3 comprises 19 residues. The germline V and J ends were trimmed by 0 bases and 10 bases, with 26 bases remaining between them. The CDR3 coding sequence is TGTGCCAGCAGCTTGGGTGCGGGCGAGGTCGGGAAGGTGCGATCACCCCTCCACTTT. Amino acid sequence: CASSLGAGEVGKVRSPLHF.

In its sample, this clone was seen a few times. V gene TRBV5-1 combines with J gene TRBJ1-5; the match to TRBD1 covers 8 bases. Trimming removed 4 bases from V and 7 bases from J; junction bases left unmatched: 10. Germline V gives CDR1 SGHRS, CDR2 YFSETQ. The CDR3 has 15 residues. The CDR3 DNA is TGCGCCAGCAGCGAGACAGGGGCCGGTAGACAGCCCCAGCATTTT. This translates into CASSETGAGRQPQHF. The whole variable domain, remainder taken from reference TRBV5-1 and TRBJ1-5, is KAGVTQTPRYLIKTRGQQVTLSCSPISGHRSVSWYQQTPGQGLQFLFEYFSETQRNKGNFPGRFSGRQFSNSRSEMNVSTLELGDSALYLCASSETGAGRQPQHFGDGTRLSIL.

The rearrangement uses TRBV7-2 and TRBJ1-1; 9 positions agree with TRBD1. The CDR3 length is 17 residues. V lost 6 bases to trimming and J lost 3 bases; unmatched junction nucleotides: 14. CDR1 SGHTA and CDR2 FQGNSA come from the germline V gene. CDR3 coding DNA: TGTGCCAGCAGAACACCGGGACAGGGATTTAGCGACACTGAAGCTTTCTTT. This encodes CASRTPGQGFSDTEAFF.

The V and J genes are TRBV6-1 and TRBJ1-2; 7 bases fit TRBD1. Per germline, CDR1 MNHNS and CDR2 SASEGT. The CDR3 sequence is 14 residues long. J gave up 8 bases and V 8 bases, and 14 bases lay outside the gene matches. The CDR3 sequence: CASVNRGSLDGYTF. CDR3 nucleotides: TGTGCCAGCGTAAACAGGGGCAGTTTGGACGGCTACACCTTC.

The rearrangement joins TRBV6-5 to TRBJ1-1; D call uncertain. From germline, CDR1 is MNHEY and CDR2 SVGAGI. Trimming took 6 bases from V and 4 from J, leaving 15 bases between them. The length of the CDR3 is 14 residues. In DNA form, the CDR3 reads TGTGCCAGCAGGTCGGGAGTAGTTGCCACTGAAGCTTTCTTT. Its translation: CASRSGVVATEAFF.

J is TRBJ2-5 and V is TRBV18; D ambiguous. The CDR3 extends over 12 amino acids. The germline V gene has CDR1 KGHSH and CDR2 LQKENI. V was pared by 4 bases and J by 1 base, with 4 bases between. DNA of the CDR3: TGTGCCAGCTCACTAGTCCAAGAGACCCAGTACTTC. Translating it yields CASSLVQETQYF. Combining the CDR3 with reference TRBV18 and TRBJ2-5 gives the whole variable domain NAGVMQNPRHLVRRRGQEARLRCSPMKGHSHVYWYRQLPEEGLKFMVYLQKENIIDESGMPKERFSAEFPKEGPSILRIQQVVRGDSAAYFCASSLVQETQYFGPGTRLLVL.

This clone was detected a few times. The same CDR3 is also encoded by other DNA sequences in this sample. The V gene is TRBV5-1, the J gene TRBJ1-3; D gene ambiguous. With 4 bases removed from V and 0 bases from J, the gap between germline ends came to 5 bases. The CDR3 is 13 residues long. Germline V CDR1 and CDR2: SGHRS, YFSETQ. CDR3 nucleotides: TGCGCCAGCAGCCCGGACTCTGGAAACACCATATATTTT. Its translation: CASSPDSGNTIYF.

V and J are TRBV9 and TRBJ2-5, with no clear D. There are 16 residues in the CDR3. The germline V and J ends were trimmed by 0 bases and 2 bases, with 14 bases remaining between them. CDR1 and CDR2 from the germline V gene are SGDLS and YYNGEE. The CDR3: CASSVGSWVLQETQYF. DNA of the CDR3: TGTGCCAGCAGCGTAGGGTCGTGGGTTCTGCAAGAGACCCAGTACTTC.

The chain combines TRBV11-3 with TRBJ2-2, with D perhaps matching TRBD1 (6 bases). This CDR3 is built from 15 residues. Deletions cut 1 base from V and 3 bases from J, with 9 bases between. The germline V gene has CDR1 SGHNT and CDR2 YENEEA. The CDR3 reads CASSLGTAYTGELFF. The CDR3 DNA reads as TGTGCCAGCAGCTTAGGGACAGCTTACACCGGGGAGCTGTTTTTT.